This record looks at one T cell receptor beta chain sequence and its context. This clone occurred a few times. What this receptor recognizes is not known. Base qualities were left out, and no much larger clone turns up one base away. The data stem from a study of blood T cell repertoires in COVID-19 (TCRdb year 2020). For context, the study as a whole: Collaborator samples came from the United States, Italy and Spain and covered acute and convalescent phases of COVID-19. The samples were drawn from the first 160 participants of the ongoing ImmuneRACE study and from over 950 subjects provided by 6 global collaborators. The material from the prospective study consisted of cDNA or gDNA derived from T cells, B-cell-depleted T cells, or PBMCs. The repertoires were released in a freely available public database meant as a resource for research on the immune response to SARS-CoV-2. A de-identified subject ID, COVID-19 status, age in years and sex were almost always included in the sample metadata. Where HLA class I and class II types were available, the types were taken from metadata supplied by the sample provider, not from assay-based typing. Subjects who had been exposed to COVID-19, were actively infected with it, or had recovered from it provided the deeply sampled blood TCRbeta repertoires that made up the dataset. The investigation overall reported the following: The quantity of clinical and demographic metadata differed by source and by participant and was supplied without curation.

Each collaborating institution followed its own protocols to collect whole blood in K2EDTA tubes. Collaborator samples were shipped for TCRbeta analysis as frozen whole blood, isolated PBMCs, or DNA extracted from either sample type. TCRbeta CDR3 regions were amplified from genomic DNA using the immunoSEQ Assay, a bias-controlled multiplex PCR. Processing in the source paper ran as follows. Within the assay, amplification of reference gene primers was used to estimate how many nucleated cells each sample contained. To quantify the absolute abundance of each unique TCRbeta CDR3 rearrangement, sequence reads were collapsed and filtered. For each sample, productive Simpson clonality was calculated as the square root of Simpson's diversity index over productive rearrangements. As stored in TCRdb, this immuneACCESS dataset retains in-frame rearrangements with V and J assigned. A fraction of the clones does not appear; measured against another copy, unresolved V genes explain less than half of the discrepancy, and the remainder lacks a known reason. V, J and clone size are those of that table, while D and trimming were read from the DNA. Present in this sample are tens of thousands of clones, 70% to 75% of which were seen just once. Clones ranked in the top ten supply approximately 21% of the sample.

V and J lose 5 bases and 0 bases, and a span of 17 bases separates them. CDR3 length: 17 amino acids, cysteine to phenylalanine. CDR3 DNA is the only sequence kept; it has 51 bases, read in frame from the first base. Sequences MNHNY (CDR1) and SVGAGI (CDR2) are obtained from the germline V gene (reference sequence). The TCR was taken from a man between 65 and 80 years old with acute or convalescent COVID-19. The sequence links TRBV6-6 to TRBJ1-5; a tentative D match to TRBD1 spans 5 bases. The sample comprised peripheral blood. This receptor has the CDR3 CASSPSRGLYSNQPQHF. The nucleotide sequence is TGTGCCAGCAGTCCGTCCCGGGGGTTATATAGCAATCAGCCCCAGCATTTT.